These 18 T cell receptor beta chains came from one sample sequenced in a study of Tregs in tolerant kidney transplant recipients. Recipients received nonmyeloablative bone marrow transplants from related graft donors, with transient mixed chimerism. Here immunoSEQ multiplex PCR was the method, and the copy in TCRdb shows in-frame clones only, minus some. This repertoire includes tens of thousands of clones. This sample comprised CD4+ T cells from blood (PBMCs), obtained 24 months after the transplant. All receptors come from a human patient who received a combined kidney and bone marrow transplant. The graft donor may be the source of some T cells.

Comments on this clone: The CDR3 end lies 3 residues beyond the end of the read and is filled in from the germline J gene. The chain combines TRBV18 with TRBJ2-6, with TRBD1 identical over 7 bases. J was trimmed by 8 bases and V by 2 bases; bases with no gene match: 9. The CDR3 has 16 residues. Germline lookup yields CDR1 KGHSH and CDR2 LQKENI. CDR3 protein: CASSPDREPRSNVLTF. CDR3 DNA, as far as it was read: TGTGCCAGCTCACCAGACAGGGAACCTCGATCCAACGTC.

A word on this clone: The observed sequence ends 3 residues before the CDR3 terminus, with the missing tail filled in from the germline J gene. This chain uses TRBV5-1 with TRBJ2-7; 10 bases match TRBD1. This CDR3 has 14 amino acids. The germline V gene has CDR1 SGHRS and CDR2 YFSETQ. J lost 4 bases, V lost 4 bases, and 5 bases had no gene match. The covered CDR3 bases are TGCGCCAGCAGCACGGGACAGGGGCTATACGAG. Protein product: CASSTGQGLYE. The whole CDR3 protein reads CASSTGQGLYEQYF. Drawing the rest from reference TRBV5-1 and TRBJ2-7, the complete variable domain is KAGVTQTPRYLIKTRGQQVTLSCSPISGHRSVSWYQQTPGQGLQFLFEYFSETQRNKGNFPGRFSGRQFSNSRSEMNVSTLELGDSALYLCASSTGQGLYEQYFGPGTRLTVT.

A word on this clone: The observed sequence ends 3 residues before the CDR3 terminus, with the missing tail filled in from the germline J gene. This chain connects TRBV20-1 to TRBJ2-5; possibly TRBD1 for D (5 bases). V was cut by 3 bases and J by 4 bases, with 21 bases left in between. This CDR3 has 16 residues. The V gene's germline CDR1 is DFQATT and CDR2 SNEGSKA (reference sequence). The part of the CDR3 DNA that was read is TGCAGTGCTAGGCTACGGGCCCCAGGGATTAGAGAGACC. Translated: CSARLRAPGIRET. The entire CDR3 protein reads CSARLRAPGIRETQYF.

This clone ranks as medium-sized in terms of frequency. With the read ending 3 residues before the CDR3 end, the germline J gene is used to fill in that end. This sequence joins TRBV6-2 or TRBV6-3 and TRBJ2-2; 9 bases are shared with TRBD1. V dropped 8 bases and J dropped 2; count of bases not matched to a gene: 3. Germline CDR1 and CDR2: MNHEY and SVGEGT. The CDR3 contains 14 residues. The CDR3 reads CASQTGGNTGELFF. The CDR3 bases that were read are TGTGCCAGCCAGACAGGGGGAAACACCGGGGAG.

As to this clone: With the read ending 3 residues before the CDR3 end, the germline J gene is used to fill in that end. The rearrangement links TRBV12-3 or TRBV12-4 to TRBJ2-1; the match to TRBD1 covers 7 bases. V lost 2 bases, J lost 3 bases, and 1 base stayed unmatched. The CDR3 is made up of 14 amino acids. CDR3 sequence reads: CASSLRDSYNEQFF. The part of the CDR3 DNA that was read is TGTGCCAGCAGTTTACGGGACAGCTACAATGAG.

With respect to this clone: The read comes to an end 3 residues before the CDR3 does, leaving the germline J gene to fill in the end. This rearrangement joins TRBV13 to TRBJ2-1, with 7 bases that match TRBD1. The CDR3 extends over 15 amino acids. V dropped 1 base and J dropped 2; count of bases not matched to a gene: 2. Looked up from germline, CDR1 is PRHDT and CDR2 is FYEKMQ (reference sequence). The CDR3 here is CASSLVQGPYNEQFF. The covered CDR3 bases are TGTGCCAGCAGCTTAGTACAGGGGCCCTACAATGAG.

As to this clone: The read comes to an end 3 residues before the CDR3 does, leaving the germline J gene to fill in the end. V and J are TRBV6-1 and TRBJ1-3; 10 bases line up with TRBD1. J lost 1 base, V lost 4 bases, and 1 base had no gene match. The CDR3 runs to 15 residues. Per the germline V gene, CDR1 is MNHNS and CDR2 is SASEGT. Incomplete CDR3 DNA: TGTGCCAGCAGTGGACAGGGGGCATCTGGAAACACC. Residues: CASSGQGASGNT. The entire CDR3 protein is CASSGQGASGNTIYF.

With regard to this clone: The missing CDR3 end, 3 residues past where the read stops, is filled in from the germline J gene. V gene TRBV18 combines with J gene TRBJ2-7; TRBD1 aligns across 10 bases. Losses at the gene ends were 0 bases for V and 6 bases for J; bases not matched to a gene: 5. Germline V gene sequence: CDR1 KGHSH, CDR2 LQKENI. The CDR3 is 15 residues long. CDR3 in amino acids: CASSPPGTGVFEQYF. The covered CDR3 bases are TGTGCCAGCTCACCACCTGGGACAGGGGTGTTCGAG.

About this clone: The read ends 3 residues shy of where the CDR3 ends; the end is completed using the germline J gene. The chain combines TRBV4-2 with TRBJ2-3, with 7 bases that match TRBD2. The junction had 11 bases not matched to a gene; V was cut back by 3 bases and J by 5 bases. The CDR3 loop spans 16 amino acids. The germline V gene has CDR1 LGHNA and CDR2 YNFKEQ. This CDR3 is CASSQLPAGVGDTQYF. The CDR3 bases that were read are TGTGCCAGCAGCCAGCTCCCGGCGGGAGTGGGAGATACG.

Regarding this clone: The read comes to an end 3 residues before the CDR3 does, leaving the germline J gene to fill in the end. The gene calls are TRBV20-1 and TRBJ2-7, with unresolved D. This CDR3 contains 15 residues. V dropped 0 bases and J dropped 2 bases, with 14 bases sitting between them. Germline V gene lookup returns CDR1 DFQATT and CDR2 SNEGSKA (reference sequence). The part of the CDR3 DNA that was read is TGCAGTGCTAGAGATTTAAGGGTTTCGACCTACGAG. It codes for CSARDLRVSTYE. The entire CDR3 reads CSARDLRVSTYEQYF.

Details on this clone: The DNA ends 3 residues before the CDR3 does, and the rest of the CDR3 is filled in from the germline J gene. The rearrangement joins TRBV7-2 to TRBJ2-3; D ambiguous. V lost 3 bases, J lost 2 bases, and 6 bases lay in between. Germline V CDR1 and CDR2: SGHTA, FQGNSA. The CDR3 has 13 residues. The covered CDR3 bases are TGTGCCAGCAGCTTTTCTCCCACAGATACG. Translation: CASSFSPTDT. The full CDR3 is CASSFSPTDTQYF.

Note on this clone: The observed sequence ends 3 residues before the CDR3 terminus, with the missing tail filled in from the germline J gene. The V and J genes are TRBV2 and TRBJ2-1; D might be TRBD1 (6 bases). Trimming pared 5 bases from V and 4 bases from J, leaving 12 bases between. The CDR3 spans 14 residues. CDR1 is SNHLY and CDR2 is FYNNEI in the germline V gene. The CDR3 bases that were read are TGTGCCAGCAGTTCTGACAGGACTTACAATGAG. Translated: CASSSDRTYNE. The full-length CDR3 reads as CASSSDRTYNEQFF.

A note on this clone: The read terminates 3 residues before the CDR3 end, so the remaining end is supplied by the germline J gene. The chain employs TRBV20-1 and TRBJ2-7, with TRBD1 matching 7 bases. The CDR3 is made up of 13 amino acids. The V gene's germline CDR1 is DFQATT and CDR2 SNEGSKA (reference sequence). J lost 2 bases, V lost 5 bases, and 6 bases had no gene match. The CDR3 protein is CSADPGTAYEQYF. The sequenced part of the CDR3 DNA is TGCAGTGCTGATCCCGGGACAGCCTACGAG.

Details on this clone: The sequence runs out 3 residues before the end of the CDR3; the remainder is reconstructed from the germline J gene. V is TRBV5-5 and J is TRBJ1-2, with 9 positions matching TRBD1. The germline gives CDR1 SGHKS, CDR2 YYEKEE (reference sequence). The CDR3 contains 15 residues. The CDR3 DNA, read in part, is TGTGCCAGCAGCTCGGGGACAGGGAGCTATGGGAGC. Amino acid sequence: CASSSGTGSYGS. The CDR3, in full, reads CASSSGTGSYGSYTF.

As for this clone: The CDR3 goes on 3 residues after the read ends, and that part is filled in from the germline J gene. The rearrangement uses TRBV7-6 and TRBJ2-2; TRBD2 matches at 10 bases. In germline, CDR1 is SGHVS, CDR2 FNYEAQ. The CDR3 consists of 17 residues. Germline trimming cut 1 base from V and 5 bases from J; bases unmatched to any gene: 7. Here the CDR3 reads CASSLEGASGRTGELFF. The sequenced part of the CDR3 DNA is TGTGCCAGCAGCTTAGAAGGGGCTAGCGGGAGAACCGGGGAG.

About this clone itself: From the germline J gene comes the end of the CDR3, since the read stops 3 residues before it. The genes are TRBV7-3 and TRBJ2-3; possibly TRBD1 for D (6 bases). The germline gives CDR1 SGHTA, CDR2 FQGTGA. The ends were cut back, 0 bases at V and 7 bases at J, with 11 bases in the middle. The CDR3 consists of 14 residues. The CDR3 bases that were read are TGTGCCAGCAGCTTAACGGGCCAGGGGCATACG. It translates to CASSLTGQGHT. The full CDR3 sequence reads CASSLTGQGHTQYF.

In the case of this clone: Coverage ceases 3 residues before the CDR3 finishes, and the germline J gene fills in the end. The rearrangement uses TRBV10-2 and TRBJ1-1; maybe TRBD1 (5 bases). Looked up from germline, CDR1 is WSHSY and CDR2 is SAAADI. Between the trimmed V and J ends, which lost 7 bases and 1 base, there was a span of 10 bases. This CDR3 spans 13 amino acids. The covered CDR3 bases are TGCGCCAGCAAAGAGGACAAGAACACTGAA. Translation gives CASKEDKNTE. The full-length CDR3 reads as CASKEDKNTEAFF.

In the case of this clone: The read falls 3 residues short of the CDR3 end, and the missing part is taken from the germline J gene. The chain has TRBV29-1 and TRBJ2-1; 10 nucleotides line up with TRBD2. Germline V gene lookup returns CDR1 SQVTM and CDR2 ANQGSEA. There are 13 residues in the CDR3. The ends lost 6 bases at V and 9 bases at J; junction bases unmatched: 8. CDR3 DNA (partial): TGCAGCGTAGCTGGGCTAGCGGGAGTTGAG. It yields the protein CSVAGLAGVE. The complete CDR3 protein is CSVAGLAGVEQFF.